A selection of T cell receptor beta chains follows, all from one sample in a study of shared clonotypes between healthy human individuals. Method: immunoSEQ multiplex PCR; TCRdb's copy keeps in-frame clones and lacks some. The sample shows roughly 2.4 million clones, nearly 97% of them seen only once. The sequenced sample consisted of naive CD4+ T cells sorted from blood. The receptors originated from a young man in good health. Both conserved end residues are part of each CDR3. A D gene is named only where the DNA matches it firmly. The size of a clone is reported for some rows only, either as once, few or many, or as a class for expanded clones.

V gene	D gene	clone size	J gene	CDR3 length	CDR3 protein	CDR3 DNA
TRBV11-3	TRBD2	-	TRBJ2-5	14	CAGTTSGNQETQYF	TGTGCCGGAACGACTAGCGGGAACCAAGAGACCCAGTACTTC
TRBV6-1	-	-	TRBJ2-1	15	CASSGGTTLSNEQFF	TGTGCCAGCAGTGGGGGAACGACTCTTTCTAATGAGCAGTTCTTC
TRBV11-2	-	-	TRBJ1-2	16	CASSLEGRASDYGYTF	TGTGCCAGCAGCTTAGAGGGCAGGGCTTCCGACTATGGCTACACCTTC
TRBV28	-	-	TRBJ1-4	14	CASSSQWSNEKLFF	TGTGCCAGCAGTTCTCAGTGGTCTAATGAAAAACTGTTTTTT
TRBV18	-	-	TRBJ2-2	16	CASSPPNRERPGELFF	TGTGCCAGCTCACCACCGAACAGGGAACGGCCCGGGGAGCTGTTTTTT
TRBV19	-	-	TRBJ1-1	13	CASSIKGYTEAFF	TGTGCCAGTAGTATTAAAGGCTACACTGAAGCTTTCTTT
TRBV4-1	TRBD1	-	TRBJ1-5	17	CASSQGRATGKHQPQHF	TGCGCCAGCAGCCAAGGTAGGGCGACAGGGAAGCACCAGCCCCAGCATTTT
TRBV5-1	-	-	TRBJ1-2	13	CASSPGEGYGYTF	TGCGCCAGCAGCCCAGGGGAGGGCTATGGCTACACCTTC
TRBV2	TRBD2	-	TRBJ2-7	16	CASRRGASGSSYEQYF	TGTGCCAGCAGGAGGGGGGCTAGCGGGTCCTCCTACGAGCAGTACTTC
TRBV25-1	-	-	TRBJ2-6	15	CASSDGGSGANVLTF	TGTGCCAGCAGTGATGGGGGCTCTGGGGCCAACGTCCTGACTTTC
TRBV6-6	-	few	TRBJ1-1	13	CATYGTVNTEAFF	TGTGCCACCTACGGGACCGTGAACACTGAAGCTTTCTTT
TRBV4-3	-	once	TRBJ1-6	15	CASSQVGQGKSPLHF	TGCGCCAGCAGCCAAGTAGGGCAGGGAAAATCACCCCTCCACTTT
TRBV2	-	-	TRBJ2-5	12	CASTIGVETQYF	TGTGCCAGTACAATCGGGGTAGAGACCCAGTACTTC
TRBV6-1	-	-	TRBJ1-1	13	CASRTGAGTEAFF	TGTGCCAGCAGGACAGGAGCAGGGACTGAAGCTTTCTTT
TRBV28	-	-	TRBJ2-1	14	CASHKPGSYNEQFF	TGTGCCAGCCATAAGCCGGGCTCCTACAATGAGCAGTTCTTC
TRBV15	-	-	TRBJ2-6	14	CATSTPSGANVLTF	TGTGCCACCAGCACCCCCTCTGGGGCCAACGTCCTGACTTTC
TRBV28	-	-	TRBJ1-4	14	CASHRGGLNEKLFF	TGTGCCAGCCACCGCGGAGGGCTTAATGAAAAACTGTTTTTT
TRBV5-4	-	-	TRBJ2-7	13	CASSSPGRNEQYF	TGTGCCAGCAGCTCCCCGGGACGCAACGAGCAGTACTTC
TRBV7-6	-	-	TRBJ1-2	14	CASSSQEKGSGYTF	TGTGCCAGCAGCTCACAGGAAAAGGGTAGCGGCTACACCTTC
TRBV5-4	-	-	TRBJ2-1	13	CATSGTEYNEQFF	TGTGCCACCTCCGGGACGGAATACAATGAGCAGTTCTTC
TRBV7-2	TRBD1	-	TRBJ1-6	17	CASSLGEGQGRNSPLHF	TGTGCCAGCAGCTTAGGGGAGGGACAGGGCCGGAATTCACCCCTCCACTTT
TRBV7-6	-	-	TRBJ1-2	13	CASSLIHLYGYTF	TGTGCCAGCAGCTTAATACACCTCTATGGCTACACCTTC
TRBV29-1	-	-	TRBJ1-1	15	CSVETNRWGNTEAFF	TGCAGCGTTGAAACAAATCGCTGGGGGAACACTGAAGCTTTCTTT
TRBV2	TRBD1	-	TRBJ1-2	14	CASSEGQGKFGYTF	TGTGCCAGCAGTGAGGGACAGGGGAAGTTTGGCTACACCTTC
TRBV6-1	-	-	TRBJ2-5	14	CASSGSGTQETQYF	TGTGCCAGCAGTGGGTCCGGGACGCAAGAGACCCAGTACTTC
TRBV2	TRBD1	-	TRBJ2-6	18	CASSKMTGGGYGANVLTF	TGTGCCAGCAGTAAAATGACAGGGGGCGGATATGGGGCCAACGTCCTGACTTTC
TRBV19	-	-	TRBJ2-3	14	CASSSGAYTDTQYF	TGTGCCAGTAGCTCAGGGGCATACACAGATACGCAGTATTTT
TRBV30	-	-	TRBJ2-1	13	CAWSPDTYNEQFF	TGTGCCTGGAGTCCAGACACTTACAATGAGCAGTTCTTC
TRBV7-9	-	-	TRBJ1-4	14	CASSSTPIGEKLFF	TGTGCCAGCAGCTCGACACCAATTGGAGAAAAACTGTTTTTT
TRBV5-8	TRBD1	-	TRBJ2-4	13	CASSFPGGIIQYF	TGTGCCAGCAGCTTTCCAGGGGGTATCATTCAGTACTTC
TRBV5-4	TRBD2	-	TRBJ2-7	16	CASSWSTSGGAYEQYF	TGTGCCAGCAGCTGGTCTACTAGCGGGGGGGCCTACGAGCAGTACTTC
TRBV7-3	-	-	TRBJ1-1	13	CASSLKGGTEAFF	TGTGCCAGCAGCTTAAAAGGGGGCACTGAAGCTTTCTTT
TRBV2	TRBD2	-	TRBJ2-3	15	CASSDGGGLTDTQYF	TGTGCCAGCAGTGATGGCGGGGGGCTCACAGATACGCAGTATTTT
TRBV5-6	-	once	TRBJ1-4	15	CASTTWGLQGEKLFF	TGTGCCAGCACCACTTGGGGTCTTCAGGGTGAAAAACTGTTTTTT
TRBV28	-	-	TRBJ1-1	13	CASRGPGLAEAFF	TGTGCCAGCAGAGGACCGGGGCTCGCTGAAGCTTTCTTT
TRBV12-5	-	-	TRBJ2-1	12	CASAGVYNEQFF	TGTGCTAGTGCGGGGGTTTACAATGAGCAGTTCTTC
TRBV11-3	TRBD1	-	TRBJ1-3	15	CASSLGDRDGNTIYF	TGTGCCAGCAGCTTGGGGGACAGGGATGGAAACACCATATATTTT
TRBV5-1	-	-	TRBJ1-1	16	CASSLDGRALDFEAFF	TGCGCCAGCAGCTTGGACGGGAGGGCCCTCGATTTCGAAGCTTTCTTT
TRBV20-1	-	-	TRBJ1-2	10	CSARPVGATF	TGCAGTGCTAGGCCCGTTGGAGCCACCTTC
TRBV6-4	TRBD2	-	TRBJ2-2	16	CASSDLAGGRPGELFF	TGTGCCAGCAGTGACCTAGCGGGAGGTCGGCCCGGGGAGCTGTTTTTT
TRBV2	-	once	TRBJ1-2	15	CASSDSGGRKRGYTF	TGTGCCAGCAGTGACTCCGGGGGACGCAAGAGGGGCTACACCTTC
TRBV6-5	-	-	TRBJ2-5	13	CASSRQALETQYF	TGTGCCAGCAGTAGACAAGCCTTAGAGACCCAGTACTTC
TRBV28	-	-	TRBJ1-5	11	CATSVDQPQHF	TGTGCCACTTCCGTGGATCAGCCCCAGCATTTT
TRBV19	-	-	TRBJ1-3	20	CASSTYASIQTTSSGNTIYF	TGTGCCAGTAGTACTTATGCCTCAATACAGACTACCAGCTCTGGAAACACCATATATTTT
TRBV9	TRBD1	-	TRBJ1-5	14	CASSPGQGNQPQHF	TGTGCCAGCAGCCCAGGACAGGGAAATCAGCCCCAGCATTTT
TRBV11-2	-	-	TRBJ2-5	14	CASSLLWGQETQYF	TGTGCCAGCAGCTTACTCTGGGGGCAAGAGACCCAGTACTTC
TRBV18	-	-	TRBJ2-7	13	CASSPGTEYEQYF	TGTGCCAGCTCACCGGGGACCGAGTACGAGCAGTACTTC
TRBV5-1	-	few	TRBJ2-1	16	CASSSSSLISYNEQFF	TGCGCCAGCAGCTCCTCCTCTCTGATCTCCTACAATGAGCAGTTCTTC
TRBV5-1	TRBD2	few	TRBJ2-1	16	CASSLTSGTTYNEQFF	TGCGCCAGCAGCCTGACTAGCGGGACGACCTACAATGAGCAGTTCTTC
TRBV15	TRBD2	-	TRBJ2-3	18	CATSRGRRAGGGTDTQYF	TGTGCCACCAGCAGAGGCCGCCGAGCGGGAGGGGGGACAGATACGCAGTATTTT